One sample yielded the 5 T cell receptor beta chains listed below, sequenced in a study of blood T cell repertoires in COVID-19. The table came from immunoSEQ multiplex PCR; TCRdb's copy has only in-frame clones and leaves some out. The sample holds about 50,000 clones; over 75% are singletons and the top ten take less than 3%. The sample taken for sequencing was peripheral blood. Source of these receptors: an elderly woman with COVID-19, enrolled during active disease.

The chain uses TRBV15 and TRBJ2-1; TRBD2 might be the D (6 bases). The V end lost 5 bases, the J end lost 8 bases, and 19 bases lay between the germline ends. This CDR3 is 15 amino acids long. CDR1 is LNHNV, CDR2 YYDKDF, per germline (reference sequence). The CDR3 protein is CATSSFRDLGDEQFF. CDR3 DNA: TGTGCCACCAGCTCCTTCCGGGACTTGGGCGATGAGCAGTTCTTC.

V and J are TRBV19 and TRBJ1-5, with D perhaps TRBD1 (6 bases). Germline-derived CDR1 and CDR2 are LNHDA and SQIVND (reference sequence). CDR3 size: 15 residues. Trimming shortened V by 6 bases and J by 2 bases, and 14 bases separated the two germline ends. This CDR3 reads CASRAPGQGNQPQHF. The CDR3 bases are TGTGCCAGTAGGGCCCCGGGACAAGGCAATCAGCCCCAGCATTTT.

The rearrangement uses TRBV5-1 and TRBJ1-1; unclear D gene. The germline V and J ends were trimmed by 2 bases and 0 bases, with 11 bases remaining between them. The germline gives CDR1 SGHRS, CDR2 YFSETQ. CDR3 length: 15 residues. CDR3 sequence: CASSFNAEMNTEAFF. The CDR3 DNA reads as TGCGCCAGCAGCTTTAACGCCGAGATGAACACTGAAGCTTTCTTT.

The V call is TRBV7-9, the J call TRBJ2-3, with D maybe TRBD1 (6 bases). CDR1 and CDR2 from the germline V gene are SEHNR and FQNEAQ (reference sequence). The CDR3 is 16 amino acids. Trimming took 5 bases from V and 4 from J, leaving 19 bases between them. This CDR3 is CASSPLARGNADTQYF. Written as DNA, the CDR3 is TGTGCCAGCAGCCCGCTTGCGAGGGGGAACGCAGATACGCAGTATTTT.

This chain connects TRBV6-5 to TRBJ1-3, with 8 bases fitting TRBD1. From germline, CDR1 is MNHEY and CDR2 SVGAGI. The CDR3 extends over 15 amino acids. Unmatched junction bases numbered 7, after V lost 7 bases and J lost 2 bases. DNA of the CDR3: TGTGCCAGCAAGATGGACAGGGCCCCTGGAAACACCATATATTTT. This gives the protein CASKMDRAPGNTIYF.